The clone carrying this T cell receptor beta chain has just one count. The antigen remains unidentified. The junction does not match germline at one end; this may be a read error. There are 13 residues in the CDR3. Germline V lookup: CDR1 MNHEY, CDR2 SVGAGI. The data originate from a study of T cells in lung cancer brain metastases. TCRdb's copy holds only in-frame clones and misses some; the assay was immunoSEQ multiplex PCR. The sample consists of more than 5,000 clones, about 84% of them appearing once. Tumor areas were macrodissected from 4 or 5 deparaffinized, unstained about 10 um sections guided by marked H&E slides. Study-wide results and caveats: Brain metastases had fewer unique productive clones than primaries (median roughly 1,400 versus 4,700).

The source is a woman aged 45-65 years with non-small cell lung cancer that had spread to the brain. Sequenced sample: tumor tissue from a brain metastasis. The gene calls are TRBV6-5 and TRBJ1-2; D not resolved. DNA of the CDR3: TGTGCCAGCAGTTCCACGACGGACTATAGCTACACCTTC. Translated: CASSSTTDYSYTF.